Presented here are 26 T cell receptor beta chains from one specimen sequenced in a study of blood T cells in healthy people across ages (dated by TCRdb to about 2015). Libraries came from 5' RACE. Reads for this sample came from an Illumina HiSeq 2500. A second PCR of roughly 6 to 11 cycles was run with a J-beta primer mix and a sample-barcoded 5' primer. TCRdb took the public reads, trimmed them with fastp at Q25, ran MiXCR for clone calling and kept in-frame beta chains. Entries are consolidated by CDR3 protein sequence, retaining the most common genes and DNA. This sample comprises fewer than 950,000 distinct CDR3 sequences, roughly 50% of them detected only once. The ten largest clones capture about 42% of the sample. The sequenced sample was blood. These receptor sequences come from a man older than 75 in good health.

The chain employs TRBV12-3 or TRBV12-4 and TRBJ2-7; the match to TRBD2 covers 7 bases. Losses at the gene ends were 2 bases for V and 6 bases for J; bases not matched to a gene: 13. The CDR3 sequence is 16 residues long. The DNA of the CDR3 is TGTGCCAGCAGTTTAATTGGTGGCGGGAGCCTGACCGAGCAGTACTTC. Protein product: CASSLIGGGSLTEQYF.

The chain employs TRBV7-9 and TRBJ1-1; TRBD1 might be the D (5 bases). Per germline, CDR1 SEHNR and CDR2 FQNEAQ (reference sequence). Between the trimmed V and J ends, which lost 3 bases and 3 bases, there was a span of 17 bases. The CDR3 is 16 amino acids. The CDR3 bases are TGTGCCAGCAGCTTCCCGGGACTTCACACAGACACTGAAGCTTTCTTT. Its translation is CASSFPGLHTDTEAFF.

V is TRBV6-6 and J is TRBJ2-1, with 8 nucleotides matching TRBD2. Matching the DNA end better, TRBJ2-7 makes the J call doubtful. This CDR3 contains 13 residues. Germline V gives CDR1 MNHNY, CDR2 SVGAGI (reference sequence). The CDR3 nucleotides read TGTGCCAGCACCTGGACTAGCTTCGGTGAGCAGTACTTC. Its translation is CASTWTSFGEQYF.

This clonotype showed up just a few times. The V gene is TRBV29-1, the J gene TRBJ1-1; D not resolved. This CDR3 is 12 amino acids long. The V gene lost 6 bases and the J gene lost 3 bases, with 11 bases spanning the gap. From germline, CDR1 is SQVTM and CDR2 ANQGSEA. This CDR3 is CSVRERDTEAFF. CDR3 coding DNA: TGCAGCGTACGCGAGAGGGACACTGAAGCTTTCTTT.

The chain links TRBV6-1 to TRBJ1-2; D not certain. Per the germline V gene, CDR1 is MNHNS and CDR2 is SASEGT. V gave up 3 bases and J gave up 0 bases, with 11 bases separating them. This CDR3 is built from 15 residues. Here the CDR3 reads CASSDRRGANYGYTF. In DNA form, the CDR3 reads TGTGCCAGCAGTGACCGACGGGGAGCTAACTATGGCTACACCTTC.

This clonotype was recorded a few times. The rearrangement links TRBV6-2 or TRBV6-3 to TRBJ2-3; 15 bases match TRBD2. Germline V gives CDR1 MNHEY, CDR2 SVGEGT. The CDR3 totals 17 residues. Unmatched junction bases numbered 18, after V lost 6 bases and J lost 14 bases. CDR3 nucleotide sequence: TGTGCCAGCAGAGTGGCCGGACTAGCGGGAGGGCACAGATACGCGTATTTT. Translating it yields CASRVAGLAGGHRYAYF.

In its sample, this clonotype was seen a few times. V and J are TRBV5-5 and TRBJ2-5, with D unresolved. CDR3 size: 13 residues. CDR1 is SGHKS, CDR2 YYEKEE, per germline (reference sequence). The germline V and J ends were trimmed by 5 bases and 2 bases, with 10 bases remaining between them. This chain's CDR3 is CASRYLGQETQYF. In DNA, the CDR3 is TGTGCCAGCAGATATCTGGGGCAAGAGACCCAGTACTTC.

A few counts support this clonotype. The junction does not match germline at one end; this may be a read error. V and J are TRBV7-2 and TRBJ1-1; no clear D. CDR3 length: 14 amino acids. Germline V gene sequence: CDR1 SGHTA, CDR2 FQGNSA. CDR3 DNA: TGTGCCAACAGCTTCAAACCAGGGAACACTGAAGCTTTCTTT. It encodes CANSFKPGNTEAFF.

This clonotype came up a few times. V is TRBV20-1 and J is TRBJ2-5; perhaps D is TRBD1 or TRBD2 (5 bases each). Looked up from germline, CDR1 is DFQATT and CDR2 is SNEGSKA (reference sequence). Trimming stripped 1 base from V and 11 bases from J, with 20 bases between. The CDR3 sequence is 14 residues long. CDR3 protein: CSARAELPPREQYF. DNA for the CDR3: TGCAGTGCTAGAGCAGAGCTACCTCCCAGGGAGCAGTACTTC.

This clonotype was seen a handful of times. The gene calls are TRBV27 and TRBJ2-7; 11 nucleotides line up with TRBD1. CDR1 is MNHEY, CDR2 SMNVEV, per germline (reference sequence). This CDR3 region has 15 residues. J lost 6 bases, V lost 3 bases, and 7 bases had no gene match. The CDR3 protein is CASSFGTGGSGEQYF. In DNA form, the CDR3 reads TGTGCCAGCAGTTTTGGGACAGGGGGGTCGGGCGAGCAGTACTTC.

This clonotype was found a few times. This sequence joins TRBV27 and TRBJ2-1; 10 bases match TRBD2. V lost 1 base and J lost 5; bases outside the gene matches: 8. The germline CDR1 and CDR2 sequences are MNHEY and SMNVEV (reference sequence). The length of the CDR3 is 17 residues. The CDR3 nucleotides read TGTGCCAGCAGTTTATTTTCCGGACTAGCGGCCCACAATGAGCAGTTCTTC. Translated: CASSLFSGLAAHNEQFF.

For this clonotype: The junction does not match germline at one end; this may be a read error. The chain recombines TRBV7-8 with TRBJ2-5; D unclear. The CDR3 runs to 14 residues. Germline loops: CDR1 SGHVS, CDR2 FQNEAQ. The CDR3 protein is CASSLALFGETQSF. The CDR3 coding sequence is TGTGCCAGCAGCCTTGCTCTCTTTGGAGAGACCCAGTCCTTC.

The V call is TRBV28, the J call TRBJ1-6; weak D call: TRBD1 (5 bases). In germline, CDR1 is MDHEN, CDR2 SYDVKM. The CDR3 loop spans 14 amino acids. V lost 6 bases, J lost 7 bases, and 13 bases lay in between. The CDR3 here is CASRVARANSPLHF. DNA of the CDR3: TGTGCCAGCAGAGTAGCCAGGGCGAATTCACCCCTCCACTTT.

This chain uses TRBV27 with TRBJ2-7, with D hard to call. The V end lost 2 bases, the J end lost 2 bases, and 10 bases lay between the germline ends. Looked up from germline, CDR1 is MNHEY and CDR2 is SMNVEV (reference sequence). CDR3 length: 14 residues. CDR3 coding DNA: TGTGCCAGCAGTTTAGGGGTCCCACCCTACGAGCAGTACTTC. It encodes CASSLGVPPYEQYF.

The table lists this clonotype with a few counts. The chain couples TRBV20-1 to TRBJ2-1; weak D call: TRBD1 (7 bases). Germline CDR1 DFQATT, CDR2 SNEGSKA (reference sequence). The CDR3 loop spans 18 amino acids. Trimming cost V 0 bases and J 6 bases, with 24 bases left between them. CDR3 sequence reads: CSARDPGGRWGRGNEQFF. CDR3 coding DNA: TGCAGTGCTAGAGACCCAGGGGGGAGATGGGGTAGGGGCAATGAGCAGTTCTTC.

The chain employs TRBV20-1 and TRBJ2-3; tentatively, D is TRBD2 (6 bases). Trimming took off 3 bases at V and 1 base at J, with 11 bases between the two ends. Germline lookup yields CDR1 DFQATT and CDR2 SNEGSKA (reference sequence). The CDR3 contains 14 residues. The CDR3 DNA follows: TGCAGTGCTAGGGACGGGAGACGCACAGATACGCAGTATTTT. It encodes CSARDGRRTDTQYF.

This rearrangement joins TRBV20-1 to TRBJ2-2, with 11 nucleotides matching TRBD2. CDR1 is DFQATT, CDR2 SNEGSKA, per germline (reference sequence). V trimming: 3 bases; J trimming: 4 bases; junction bases outside the gene matches: 4. This CDR3 comprises 15 residues. The CDR3 loop is CSASPGLAATGELFF. The CDR3 DNA follows: TGCAGTGCTAGTCCGGGACTAGCGGCCACCGGGGAGCTGTTTTTT.

About this clonotype: A much larger clonotype is one base distant, so this may be a read error. This chain uses TRBV14 with TRBJ2-3; no reliable D call. Germline V gene lookup returns CDR1 SGHDN and CDR2 FVKESK. CDR3 length: 11 amino acids. CDR3 nucleotide sequence: TGTGTCAGCAGCCACACAGATACGCAGTATTTT. It translates to CVSSHTDTQYF.

This clonotype showed up just a few times. The genes are TRBV15 and TRBJ2-3; D could derive from TRBD1 or TRBD2 (5 bases each). The CDR3 is 12 residues long. The germline CDR1 and CDR2 sequences are LNHNV and YYDKDF (reference sequence). The CDR3 nucleotides read TGTGCAATTGGGGGATGGGCAGATACGCAGTATTTT. It yields the protein CAIGGWADTQYF.

This clonotype was seen only a few times. The genes are TRBV7-9 and TRBJ2-5; possibly TRBD1 or TRBD2 for D (5 bases each). Germline V gives CDR1 SEHNR, CDR2 FQNEAQ (reference sequence). The germline V and J ends were trimmed by 5 bases and 7 bases, with 11 bases remaining between them. There are 12 residues in the CDR3. The DNA of the CDR3 is TGTGCCAGCAGCCTGGGGACGGGGACCCAGTACTTC. This gives the protein CASSLGTGTQYF.

The V call is TRBV21-1, the J call TRBJ2-5; the table calls TRBD1, which could not be checked here. TRBJ2-7 matches the DNA end more closely, so the J call is doubtful. TRBV21-1 is designated a pseudogene. The length of the CDR3 is 14 residues. The CDR3 sequence: CASSIRRGPNEQYF. DNA for the CDR3: TGTGCCAGCAGCATCCGTAGGGGGCCCAACGAGCAGTACTTC.

In regard to this clonotype: This clone may be a read error of a much larger clone one base away. The V call is TRBV6-5, the J call TRBJ2-4; 10 bases are shared with TRBD1. The J call may not be correct, given that the DNA end is closer to TRBJ2-7. Germline CDR1 is MNHEY and CDR2 is SVGAGI. The CDR3 contains 15 residues. The DNA for the CDR3 is TGTGCCAGCAGGAGGGACAGGGGCCGTACCCACGAGCAGTACTTC. Protein sequence: CASRRDRGRTHEQYF.

To note about this clonotype: An end of the junction does not agree with germline; a read error may underlie this. The chain combines TRBV20-1 with TRBJ2-2, with D uncertain. CDR1 and CDR2 from the germline V gene are DFQATT and SNEGSKA (reference sequence). The CDR3 sequence is 13 residues long. CDR3 nucleotides: TGCAGTGCTAGTGCCTCGAAGACCGGGGAGCTGTTTTTT. Encoded protein: CSASASKTGELFF.

CDR3 region: CASSLWESGTSGRGQFF. CDR3 bases: TGTGCCAGCAGTTTATGGGAGTCCGGGACTAGCGGCCGGGGGCAGTTCTTC. This sequence joins TRBV28 and TRBJ2-7, with TRBD2 matching over 11 bases. The end of the DNA is better explained by TRBJ2-1, so the J call may be wrong. The length of the CDR3 is 17 residues. Germline V gene data show CDR1 as MDHEN and CDR2 as SYDVKM.

The chain uses TRBV20-1 and TRBJ2-1; 15 bases line up with TRBD2. The germline V gene encodes CDR1 DFQATT and CDR2 SNEGSKA (reference sequence). The CDR3 consists of 15 residues. V shed 3 bases and J 6 bases; nucleotides not matched to a gene: 3. The CDR3 DNA reads TGCAGTGCTAGTGGACTAGCGGGAGGGGGCAATGAGCAGTTCTTC. Translation: CSASGLAGGGNEQFF.

This clonotype has just a few counts. This chain links TRBV7-2 with TRBJ1-5; D possibly corresponds to TRBD1 (6 bases). The CDR3 contains 16 residues. The V gene lost 2 bases and the J gene lost 5 bases, with 16 bases spanning the gap. Germline V gene data show CDR1 as SGHTA and CDR2 as FQGNSA. The CDR3 nucleotides are TGTGCCAGCAGCTTACATTCTGGGGGCGTTTATCAGCCCCAGCATTTT. Its translation is CASSLHSGGVYQPQHF.